These 6 T cell receptor beta chains were sequenced from one sample in a study of human T cells and chemical hapten exposure. Time point here: patch test 2, 6 weeks after DPC sensitization. The sample's treatment: therapeutic diphenylcyclopropenone sensitization with weekly scalp DPC. TCRdb re-analysed the RACE reads in MiXCR, keeping a single row per CDR3 protein. The sample lists 75,000 to 90,000 distinct CDR3 sequences, about 10% seen once, with roughly 5% in the top ten. The source material was whole blood, sampled in connection with sensitization to the hapten diphenylcyclopropenone (DPC). These receptors all come from a woman between 50 and 59 years old with alopecia areata. Some clones in this sample may be carry-over from other donors' samples.

In this sample, this clonotype turned up many times. J is TRBJ1-4 and V is TRBV29-1, with a tentative D call TRBD1 (6 bases). The CDR3 extends over 14 amino acids. Trimming removed 6 bases at V and 8 bases at J, with 19 bases between. Germline loops: CDR1 SQVTM, CDR2 ANQGSEA. The CDR3 region is CSVGASTGSEKLFF. Here the CDR3 DNA reads TGCAGCGTGGGGGCGTCGACTGGGAGCGAAAAACTGTTTTTT.

This clonotype was observed a few times. The chain uses TRBV3-1 and TRBJ1-5; tentative D call: TRBD1 (5 bases). Looked up from germline, CDR1 is LGHDT and CDR2 is YNNKEL (reference sequence). Trimming left V 4 bases short and J 7 bases short, with 11 bases between. This CDR3 is 13 amino acids long. CDR3 nucleotides: TGTGCCAGCAGCCGAGGGGCTGAGCAGCCCCAGCATTTT. Protein: CASSRGAEQPQHF.

V and J are TRBV12-3 or TRBV12-4 and TRBJ1-4; D call uncertain. Between the trimmed V and J ends, which lost 4 bases and 4 bases, there was a span of 10 bases. CDR3 length equals 14 residues. The DNA of the CDR3 is TGTGCCAGCAGTTCCGGGATCCATAATGAAAAACTGTTTTTT. Encoded protein: CASSSGIHNEKLFF.

In this sample, this clonotype turned up many times. The chain has TRBV7-9 and TRBJ2-5; D is possibly TRBD2 (6 bases). The CDR3 covers 14 residues. Looked up from germline, CDR1 is SEHNR and CDR2 is FQNEAQ (reference sequence). Trimming removed 6 bases at V and 4 bases at J, with 15 bases between. The CDR3 region has the DNA TGTGCCAGCAGTCCCCGGGGAGGAGGAGAGACCCAGTACTTC. Translated, it gives CASSPRGGGETQYF.

This clonotype was observed at least ten times. The chain is built from TRBV7-2 and TRBJ2-4, with TRBD2 matching over 10 bases. The CDR3 contains 16 residues. Germline CDR1 SGHTA, CDR2 FQGNSA. V was pared by 1 base and J by 4 bases, with 4 bases of the junction left unmatched. The CDR3 DNA is TGTGCCAGCAGCTTAGTAGCGGGAGGAGGTAAAAACATTCAGTACTTC. Protein product: CASSLVAGGGKNIQYF.

The chain is built from TRBV7-2 and TRBJ2-1, with 9 bases fitting TRBD1. The CDR3 is made up of 15 amino acids. The germline V gene encodes CDR1 SGHTA and CDR2 FQGNSA. V shed 6 bases and J 5 bases; nucleotides not matched to a gene: 8. The CDR3 sequence is CASSPGTGWNNEQFF. In DNA, the CDR3 is TGTGCCAGCAGTCCCGGGACAGGGTGGAACAATGAGCAGTTCTTC.